These 19 T cell receptor beta chains originate from one sample sequenced in a study of tumor-infiltrating lymphocytes in primary liver carcinoma. Researchers generated TCR beta cDNA from about 530 ng of total RNA, relying on a constant-region primer. Modified slightly, ARM-PCR produced TCR beta libraries over three nested multiplex PCR rounds. The study ran its first two PCR rounds for about 11 cycles each, using TRBV1-TRBV30 forward primers and a C-beta reverse primer. TCRdb used MiXCR to reprocess the multiplex PCR reads, holding one entry per CDR3 protein. The data show roughly 22,000 distinct CDR3 sequences, around 81% seen once. Co-extraction yielded RNA and DNA from 20-30 mg of unsorted bulk tissue. The sample consisted of liver tumor tissue from sampling region 2. As for subset: tumor region T2, inferior pole. These TCRs come from a woman between 25 and 40 years old with primary liver carcinoma and hepatitis B virus infection.

The rearrangement links TRBV11-2 to TRBJ2-2, with D possibly matching TRBD2 (5 bases). Trimming left V 8 bases short and J 4 bases short, with 17 bases between. In germline, CDR1 is SGHAT, CDR2 FQNNGV. The CDR3 covers 15 residues. The CDR3 bases are TGTGCCAGCTGCCTAGTCGGACGGGGCACCGGGGAGCTGTTTTTT. Translated: CASCLVGRGTGELFF.

Of note for this clonotype: It is likely a read error, because the conserved phenylalanine at the end of the CDR3 is missing. The chain links TRBV18 to TRBJ2-7; the match to TRBD1 covers 9 bases. The CDR3 runs to 15 residues. Germline CDR1 reads KGHSH; CDR2 reads LQKENI. The CDR3 reads CTSSPQGAAAYEQYS. In nucleotides, the CDR3 is TGTACCAGCTCACCACAGGGGGCGGCGGCCTACGAGCAGTACTCC.

The rearrangement links TRBV5-4 to TRBJ2-3, with D maybe TRBD1 (5 bases). CDR1 is SGHNT and CDR2 is YYREEE in the germline V gene (reference sequence). The CDR3 is made up of 17 amino acids. Trimming left V 9 bases short and J 3 bases short, with 26 bases between. CDR3 DNA: TGTGCCAACAGTGTAGACGGACACCCTCCACCTACAGATACGCAGTATTTT. Encoded protein: CANSVDGHPPPTDTQYF.

In the case of this clonotype: No conserved phenylalanine or tryptophan is present at the end of the CDR3, so a read error is the likely explanation. The chain combines TRBV4-2 with TRBJ2-7; no definite D call. CDR1 is LGHNA, CDR2 YNFKEQ, per germline. The CDR3 covers 14 residues. CDR3 DNA: TGTGCCAGCAGCTTATGGCCCTATGTCTACGAACAGTACTTG. Translated, it gives CASSLWPYVYEQYL.

Turning to this clonotype: The junction differs from germline at one of its ends, possibly a read error. V usage is TRBV11-3 and J usage is TRBJ2-1, with 7 bases identical to TRBD2. From germline, CDR1 is SGHNT and CDR2 YENEEA. The CDR3 extends over 16 amino acids. CDR3 residues: CASSFLADMSYNEQFF. The CDR3 bases are TGTGCCAGCAGCTTCCTAGCGGATATGTCCTACAATGAACAGTTTTTC.

This clonotype showed up many times. This chain joins TRBV28 and TRBJ2-1; TRBD2 matches 8 bases. V was clipped by 5 bases and J by 1 base; unmatched bases: 7. This CDR3 contains 16 residues. The germline V gene has CDR1 MDHEN and CDR2 SYDVKM. CDR3 sequence reads: CASSPREGRSYNEQFF. In nucleotides, the CDR3 is TGTGCCAGCAGTCCTCGGGAGGGGAGGTCCTACAATGAGCAGTTCTTC.

This clonotype was seen a handful of times. Being one base from a much bigger clone, this may be a read error. This chain links TRBV29-1 with TRBJ2-7, with D uncertain. Per germline, CDR1 SQVTM and CDR2 ANQGSEA. The CDR3 covers 11 residues. In nucleotides, the CDR3 is TGCAGCGGAAGGGTTGCCTACGAGCGGTACTTC. Protein sequence: CSGRVAYERYF.

With regard to this clonotype: The junction shows a germline mismatch at one end, possibly a read error. J is TRBJ2-3 and V is TRBV12-3 or TRBV12-4, with a tentative D call TRBD2 (5 bases). CDR3 length: 15 amino acids. The CDR3 nucleotides are TGTGACAGCAGTTTTCCTCCTCCTAGCACATATACGCAGTATTTT. Translating it yields CDSSFPPPSTYTQYF.

V gene TRBV7-3 combines with J gene TRBJ2-5, with D possibly matching TRBD2 (6 bases). CDR1 is SGHTA and CDR2 is FQGTGA in the germline V gene. This CDR3 spans 14 amino acids. The chain's CDR3 is CDISLGEAQETQYF. CDR3 DNA sequence: TGTGACATCAGCTTAGGGGAGGCTCAAGAGACCCAGTACTTC.

The V and J genes are TRBV12-3 or TRBV12-4 and TRBJ1-1, with unresolved D. The germline V and J ends were trimmed by 11 bases and 7 bases, with 23 bases remaining between them. There are 14 residues in the CDR3. The CDR3 protein is CAGSLQISGGEAFF. CDR3 coding DNA: TGTGCCGGGAGTTTACAGATCTCGGGAGGTGAAGCTTTCTTT.

About this clonotype itself: An end of the junction does not agree with germline; a read error may underlie this. The chain combines TRBV14 with TRBJ2-5, with D hard to call. The CDR3 loop spans 13 amino acids. Germline CDR1 reads SGHDN; CDR2 reads FVKESK. The CDR3 DNA follows: TGTGCCAACAACGGGCACCTCGCCGAGACCCAGCACTTC. Residues: CANNGHLAETQHF.

A word on this clonotype: Compared with germline, one end of the junction differs, possibly owing to a read error. This rearrangement joins TRBV5-4 to TRBJ2-3, with 7 bases identical to TRBD2. This CDR3 has 18 amino acids. The germline V gene has CDR1 SGHNT and CDR2 YYREEE (reference sequence). The CDR3: CTSSNSAASGSRTNTQYF. The CDR3 nucleotides are TGTACCAGCAGTAACTCGGCGGCTAGCGGAAGTCGGACAAATACGCAGTATTTT.

About this clonotype itself: The conserved closing phenylalanine or tryptophan is absent in this CDR3, likely reflecting a read error. No DNA is shown, since the ends of the CDR3 on it are uncertain; the CDR3 is the one TCRdb lists. The chain recombines TRBV5-5 with TRBJ2-4; no DNA check was done on the table's D call, TRBD2. The CDR3 totals 17 residues, both ends included. From germline, CDR1 is SGHKS and CDR2 YYEKEE (reference sequence). The CDR3 spells CASSLVGMREGSDIKYL.

Comment on this clonotype: Since a much larger clone is just one base distant, this may be a read error. This chain uses TRBV5-1 with TRBJ1-1; the D is unclear. CDR3 length: 11 amino acids. The germline V gene has CDR1 SGHRS and CDR2 YFSETQ. This CDR3 reads CACSMGNEAFF. As DNA, the CDR3 is TGCGCCTGCAGCATGGGTAATGAAGCTTTCTTT.

The genes are TRBV12-3 or TRBV12-4 and TRBJ2-5; D gene uncertain. This CDR3 is built from 15 residues. The V gene lost 9 bases and the J gene lost 4 bases, with 21 bases spanning the gap. The CDR3 sequence: CASSTYTGSAETQYF. The DNA for the CDR3 is TGTGCCAGTAGCACCTACACTGGAAGCGCAGAGACCCAGTACTTC.

Comments on this clonotype: Its ends do not fully match the called genes, so a read error is possible. V and J are TRBV7-3 and TRBJ2-3; D gene ambiguous. Per the germline V gene, CDR1 is SGHTA and CDR2 is FQGTGA. The CDR3 covers 15 residues. The CDR3 coding sequence is TGTGCCAGAAGCCCATATAAAGGCGGCACAGATACGCAATATTTT. Amino acids: CARSPYKGGTDTQYF.

As to this clonotype: One end of the junction varies from germline; a read error may be responsible. This chain connects TRBV4-1 to TRBJ2-3, with no clear D. This CDR3 spans 18 amino acids. Germline assignment: CDR1 MGHRA and CDR2 YSYEKL. CDR3 protein: CASCQLGMVAEDSGTQYF. CDR3 bases: TGCGCCAGCTGCCAACTGGGCATGGTAGCTGAAGACTCGGGTACGCAGTATTTT.

As regards this clonotype: A junction end diverges from the germline sequence, so it may reflect a read error. Here the CDR3 DNA reads TGTGCCAGCAGCCCCAATCCCCAATTGAAGACCGGGGAGTTGTTTTTT. Its translation is CASSPNPQLKTGELFF. The chain combines TRBV11-2 with TRBJ2-2, with D possibly being TRBD2 (5 bases). This CDR3 has 16 amino acids. Germline V CDR1 and CDR2: SGHAT, FQNNGV.

The table lists this clonotype with a count of one. Germline is not matched at one junction end, which may reflect a read error. The V gene is TRBV11-1, the J gene TRBJ2-7; no clear D gene. Looked up from germline, CDR1 is SGHAT and CDR2 is FQDESV (reference sequence). CDR3 length: 13 residues. DNA for the CDR3: TGTGCCAGCAGCATACGATACTTCCGCGAGCAGAACTTC. Protein product: CASSIRYFREQNF.